Listed here is a single TCR beta chain. Its specificity is not known. The protocol was immunoSEQ multiplex PCR, while the TCRdb copy is restricted to in-frame clones and leaves out a portion. This sample has 2,100,000 or so clones; approximately 96% occur once, and the top ten carry approximately 0.13%. The data belong to a study of shared clonotypes between healthy human individuals. Study-level points and caveats: Researchers sampled blood only, noting tissue repertoires likely differ. In contrast to clonotypes shared by all four donors, non-shared clonotypes had lower generation probabilities.

The CDR3 has 15 amino acids. Trimming took 3 bases from V and 7 from J, leaving 18 bases between them. Looked up from germline, CDR1 is MGHRA and CDR2 is YSYEKL. The sample taken for sequencing was naive CD4+ T cells sorted from blood. Subset here: CD45RA+ positively selected. This TCR was recovered from a young man in good health. The V call is TRBV4-1, the J call TRBJ2-5; D is possibly TRBD2 (5 bases). CDR3 DNA sequence: TGCGCCAGCAGCCATCCGGGGTCAAAAGGTCGGACCCAGTACTTC. As protein: CASSHPGSKGRTQYF.